The T cell receptor beta chain described here comes from a study of blood T cell repertoires in COVID-19. Study as a whole: The samples span acute and convalescent COVID-19 from the United States, Italy and Spain. PBMCs, B-cell-depleted T cells, or T cells were the source of the cDNA or gDNA that made up the material.

A word on this clone: The sample carries other DNA sequences with the same CDR3.

Profiling relied on immunoSEQ multiplex PCR, and the TCRdb table lists in-frame clones only, not all of them. The table shows about 35,000 clones, with roughly 80% occurring only once. Germline lookup yields CDR1 LNHDA and CDR2 SQIVND (reference sequence). V was pared by 10 bases and J by 2 bases, with 7 bases of the junction left unmatched. The CDR3 sequence is 13 residues long. The chain uses TRBV19 and TRBJ1-2; 7 bases agree with TRBD1. The receptor's source is a man between 60 and 70 years old in a cohort sampled during active COVID-19. The specimen was peripheral blood. Here the CDR3 DNA reads TGTGCCACCGAGGGGGCGCGGAACTATGGCTACACCTTC. It translates to CATEGARNYGYTF.